Each of the 23 T cell receptor beta chains below was sequenced from the same sample in a study of T cells in Graves' hyperthyroidism and ophthalmopathy. TCR beta CDR3 sequences were amplified from RNA transcripts. HTBI primers were the set used in a first-round RT-PCR of the TCR CDR3. Via MiXCR, TCRdb re-called the multiplex PCR reads, giving one row per CDR3 protein. In the table there are roughly 720,000 distinct CDR3 sequences, 15% to 20% of which are singletons. Sample: blood. The receptors come from a man aged 45-60 years with Graves' hyperthyroidism.

This clonotype was seen repeatedly, ten times or more. This chain's CDR3 is CATSDSNYEQYF. The CDR3, as DNA: TGTGCCACCAGTGATTCTAACTACGAGCAGTACTTC. The chain joins TRBV24-1 to TRBJ2-7; D remains ambiguous. Germline loops: CDR1 KGHDR, CDR2 SFDVKD. CDR3 length: 12 residues. Trimming removed 2 bases from V and 3 bases from J, with 4 bases in between.

J is TRBJ2-1 and V is TRBV6-1, with D tentatively TRBD2 (5 bases). This CDR3 has 14 residues. Looked up from germline, CDR1 is MNHNS and CDR2 is SASEGT. Trimming removed 3 bases from V and 2 bases from J, with 8 bases in between. The CDR3: CASSDYGTYNEQFF. The CDR3 DNA reads as TGTGCCAGCAGTGACTACGGGACCTACAATGAGCAGTTCTTC.

This clonotype was detected many times. This chain joins TRBV20-1 and TRBJ2-3; TRBD2 agrees at 8 bases. CDR3 length: 15 amino acids. The germline V gene has CDR1 DFQATT and CDR2 SNEGSKA (reference sequence). V lost 3 bases and J lost 2; bases outside the gene matches: 7. DNA of the CDR3: TGCAGTGCTAGTGGCCGGACTAGCACCACAGATACGCAGTATTTT. Translation gives CSASGRTSTTDTQYF.

In this sample, this clonotype turned up many times. The chain combines TRBV28 with TRBJ1-2, with D perhaps TRBD1 (6 bases). CDR1 is MDHEN and CDR2 is SYDVKM in the germline V gene. V dropped 4 bases and J dropped 8 bases, with 17 bases sitting between them. This CDR3 contains 14 residues. CDR3 amino acids: CASSWGGVGGGYTF. In DNA form, the CDR3 reads TGTGCCAGCAGTTGGGGGGGCGTGGGAGGCGGCTACACCTTC.

Many counts were recorded for this clonotype. This chain uses TRBV2 with TRBJ1-1; D not certain. The germline CDR1 and CDR2 sequences are SNHLY and FYNNEI. V gave up 6 bases and J gave up 2 bases, with 16 bases separating them. The CDR3 runs to 15 residues. The CDR3 region has the DNA TGTGCCAGCAGCTCCCAGGAGACGTTTAACACTGAAGCTTTCTTT. This translates into CASSSQETFNTEAFF.

This sequence joins TRBV6-2 or TRBV6-3 and TRBJ1-5; 8 bases agree with TRBD1. The V segment lost 0 bases and the J segment 7 bases; nucleotides outside the gene matches: 8. This CDR3 has 16 residues. CDR1 and CDR2 (germline): MNHEY, SVGEGT. CDR3 in DNA: TGTGCCAGCAGTTACTCGAGTGGGTCAGGGGGCCAGCCCCAGCATTTT. Amino acid sequence: CASSYSSGSGGQPQHF.

The chain combines TRBV4-2 with TRBJ2-1; D might be TRBD1 (6 bases). Germline CDR1 reads LGHNA; CDR2 reads YNFKEQ. Trimming took 9 bases from V and 1 from J, leaving 16 bases between them. CDR3 size: 15 residues. The DNA of the CDR3 is TGTGCCAGTAGTATCTACAGGGTGTCCTACAATGAGCAGTTCTTC. Encoded protein: CASSIYRVSYNEQFF.

The CDR3 loop reads CASSYSINTFGRNEQFF. As DNA, the CDR3 is TGTGCCAGCAGTTATTCTATCAACACCTTCGGGAGGAATGAGCAGTTCTTC. V and J are TRBV6-2 or TRBV6-3 and TRBJ2-1, with 7 bases identical to TRBD2. Germline V gene lookup returns CDR1 MNHEY and CDR2 SVGEGT. The CDR3 spans 17 residues. Trimming at V came to 3 bases and at J to 7 bases, leaving 15 bases not matched to a gene.

The CDR3 DNA follows: TGCGCCAGCAGCCAAGGGCCGGACAGCGGATATGGCTACACCTTC. Translation: CASSQGPDSGYGYTF. The V gene is TRBV4-1, the J gene TRBJ1-2; TRBD1 might be the D (6 bases). V lost 1 base and J 5 bases, leaving 14 bases between the germline ends. Germline values: CDR1 MGHRA, CDR2 YSYEKL. This CDR3 comprises 15 residues.

This clonotype was seen many times. The J gene is TRBJ1-1, the V gene TRBV7-8; D might be TRBD1 (6 bases). Looked up from germline, CDR1 is SGHVS and CDR2 is FQNEAQ. The germline V and J ends were trimmed by 1 base and 1 base, with 19 bases remaining between them. This CDR3 has 18 amino acids. CDR3 sequence (DNA): TGTGCCAGCAGCTTAGTGGGCAGAACTTCGACAGGGAACACTGAAGCTTTCTTT. It codes for CASSLVGRTSTGNTEAFF.

The rearrangement uses TRBV5-1 and TRBJ1-2, with D perhaps matching TRBD1 (5 bases). The CDR3 runs to 16 residues. From germline, CDR1 is SGHRS and CDR2 YFSETQ. Deletions cut 2 bases from V and 3 bases from J, with 17 bases between. The CDR3 nucleotides are TGCGCCAGCAGCTTCGGCCCGGGACGCTCCTACTATGGCTACACCTTC. Translated, it gives CASSFGPGRSYYGYTF.

This clonotype was counted between two and nine times. The rearrangement joins TRBV29-1 to TRBJ2-1; D is uncertain. V was cut by 7 bases and J by 7 bases, with 11 bases left in between. CDR3 length: 11 amino acids. CDR1 is SQVTM, CDR2 ANQGSEA, per germline. The CDR3 loop reads CSAYTKNEQFF. The CDR3 region has the DNA TGCAGCGCATATACTAAAAATGAGCAGTTCTTC.

The rearrangement uses TRBV10-3 and TRBJ2-5; TRBD1 matches at 7 bases. CDR3 length equals 13 residues. Germline CDR1 reads ENHRY; CDR2 reads SYGVKD. The trim removed 5 bases at V and 0 bases at J, leaving 0 bases unmatched. In DNA, the CDR3 is TGTGCCATCAGTACAGGGGACCAAGAGACCCAGTACTTC. Its protein product is CAISTGDQETQYF.

In the case of this clonotype: It may be a read error: a sequence one base away is much more abundant. This CDR3 is missing its conserved last phenylalanine or tryptophan, likely due to a read error. This rearrangement joins TRBV7-3 to TRBJ1-2, with 10 bases that match TRBD1. This CDR3 contains 15 residues. V lost 2 bases, J lost 3 bases, and 3 bases stayed unmatched. CDR1 and CDR2 (germline): SGHTA, FQGTGA. The CDR3 DNA sequence: TGTGCCAGCAGCTTATCCGGGACAGGGGACTATGGCTACACCTGC. Translated, it gives CASSLSGTGDYGYTC.

This clonotype was seen at least ten times. The rearrangement uses TRBV2 and TRBJ1-2; D gene unclear. Germline values: CDR1 SNHLY, CDR2 FYNNEI. Trimming left V 6 bases short and J 1 base short, with 3 bases between. The CDR3 sequence is 11 residues long. The CDR3 sequence: CASRDNYGYTF. CDR3 coding DNA: TGTGCCAGCAGAGATAACTATGGCTACACCTTC.

This clonotype was observed many times. The chain combines TRBV2 with TRBJ2-6; tentatively, D is TRBD2 (6 bases). The CDR3 runs to 17 residues. CDR1 SNHLY and CDR2 FYNNEI come from the germline V gene. Trimming stripped 7 bases from V and 1 base from J, with 17 bases between. The CDR3 DNA follows: TGTGCCAGCATCTATCGGGGGTTACTGTCTGGGGCCAACGTCCTGACTTTC. This codes for CASIYRGLLSGANVLTF. The entire variable domain, with the rest obtained from reference TRBV2 and TRBJ2-6, is as follows: EPEVTQTPSHQVTQMGQEVILRCVPISNHLYFYWYRQILGQKVEFLVSFYNNEISEKSEIFDDQFSVERPDGSNFTLKIRSTKLEDSAMYFCASIYRGLLSGANVLTFGAGSRLTVL.

This clonotype was seen repeatedly, ten times or more. The chain carries TRBV30 and TRBJ1-5; perhaps TRBD1 as D (5 bases). Germline assignment: CDR1 GTSNPN and CDR2 SVGIG (reference sequence). The CDR3 spans 14 residues. V gave up 0 bases and J gave up 6 bases, with 12 bases separating them. The CDR3 reads CAWSVRGRGQPQHF. CDR3 DNA sequence: TGTGCCTGGAGTGTACGGGGACGGGGTCAGCCCCAGCATTTT.

V usage is TRBV10-3 and J usage is TRBJ1-1; tentatively, D is TRBD1 (6 bases). Germline V gene sequence: CDR1 ENHRY, CDR2 SYGVKD. Trimming pared 6 bases from V and 3 bases from J, leaving 11 bases between. This CDR3 is 13 amino acids long. The CDR3 protein is CAIRARQDTEAFF. Here the CDR3 DNA reads TGTGCCATCAGGGCCCGACAGGACACTGAAGCTTTCTTT.

V usage is TRBV27 and J usage is TRBJ2-1, with D perhaps being TRBD1 or TRBD2 (5 bases each). The V gene's germline CDR1 is MNHEY and CDR2 SMNVEV (reference sequence). Deletions cut 6 bases from V and 5 bases from J, with 23 bases between. The CDR3 has 17 amino acids. CDR3 in amino acids: CASRITGSDRGHNEQFF. In DNA, the CDR3 is TGTGCCAGCAGGATAACCGGGTCCGATCGGGGCCACAATGAGCAGTTCTTC.

This clonotype was seen at least ten times. The chain links TRBV12-3 or TRBV12-4 to TRBJ2-2; the D gene is possibly TRBD2 (6 bases). Trimming shortened V by 6 bases and J by 8 bases, and 19 bases separated the two germline ends. This CDR3 region has 15 residues. The chain's CDR3 is CASRRAVGGEGELFF. The CDR3 bases are TGTGCCAGCAGACGCGCGGTGGGGGGAGAAGGGGAGCTGTTTTTT.

The gene calls are TRBV9 and TRBJ2-1; 7 bases map to TRBD2. The CDR3 runs to 17 residues. Germline assignment: CDR1 SGDLS and CDR2 YYNGEE. The trim removed 0 bases at V and 9 bases at J, leaving 15 bases unmatched. The CDR3 reads CASSVEAVAGSGIEQFF. The CDR3 DNA is TGTGCCAGCAGCGTAGAAGCCGTAGCGGGTAGTGGAATTGAGCAGTTCTTC.

This clonotype was seen many times. This chain links TRBV11-1 with TRBJ2-3, with D hard to call. Germline lookup yields CDR1 SGHAT and CDR2 FQDESV (reference sequence). This CDR3 comprises 15 residues. V was clipped by 1 base and J by 2 bases, with 10 bases between them. CDR3 nucleotide sequence: TGTGCCAGCAGCTTAGGAGACGGATACACAGATACGCAGTATTTT. Protein: CASSLGDGYTDTQYF.

This clonotype was recorded at least ten times. V is TRBV11-2 and J is TRBJ1-2; no clear D gene. This CDR3 spans 13 amino acids. Trimming cost V 1 base and J 8 bases, with 11 bases left between them. Germline CDR1 SGHAT, CDR2 FQNNGV. The CDR3 here is CASSLGVAGGYTF. In nucleotides, the CDR3 is TGTGCCAGCAGCTTAGGTGTGGCCGGCGGCTACACCTTC.